The 2 T cell receptor beta chains below all came from one sample that was sequenced in a study of shared clonotypes between healthy human individuals. Using immunoSEQ multiplex PCR, the repertoire was profiled, and TCRdb retains in-frame clones only, with some absent. The table shows approximately 500,000 clones, with 90% to 96% occurring only once. Sequenced sample: naive CD4+ T cells sorted from blood. The subset here: CD45RA+ positively selected. These receptors came from a woman in her 30s in good health.

For this clone: The sample holds other DNA sequences that translate to the same CDR3. This chain connects TRBV5-1 to TRBJ1-1; D might be TRBD1 (6 bases). CDR3 size: 15 residues. Trimming left V 0 bases short and J 1 base short, with 10 bases between. CDR1 is SGHRS, CDR2 YFSETQ, per germline. The CDR3, as DNA: TGCGCCAGCAGCTTGGTGGTGACAGGGAACACTGAAGCTTTCTTT. This encodes CASSLVVTGNTEAFF. Supplemented by reference TRBV5-1 and TRBJ1-1, the full variable domain reads KAGVTQTPRYLIKTRGQQVTLSCSPISGHRSVSWYQQTPGQGLQFLFEYFSETQRNKGNFPGRFSGRQFSNSRSEMNVSTLELGDSALYLCASSLVVTGNTEAFFGQGTRLTVV.

The chain uses TRBV6-1 and TRBJ1-5; no reliable D call. Germline CDR1 reads MNHNS; CDR2 reads SASEGT. Trimming pared 3 bases from V and 0 bases from J, leaving 9 bases between. The CDR3 consists of 15 residues. The CDR3 DNA is TGTGCCAGCAGTGACAAAGGGCTTAGCAATCAGCCCCAGCATTTT. Translated, it gives CASSDKGLSNQPQHF.